This is a list of T cell receptor beta chains from one sample in a study of blood T cells in healthy people across ages. One entry per CDR3 protein results from TCRdb running MiXCR on the 5' RACE reads. The data contain around 710,000 distinct CDR3 sequences, roughly 45% of them singletons. The material sequenced was blood. These receptor sequences come from a woman aged 55-69 years in good health. Each CDR3 is given with its conserved first and last residue. Each record gives: D gene, V gene, J gene, clone size, CDR3 protein, CDR3 DNA. D genes are given only for firm matches. Clone size is shown for a subset of rows, as once, few, many or a class of expanded clone.

D gene: .
V gene: TRBV29-1
J gene: TRBJ1-1
clone size: once
CDR3 protein: CSIGPLNTEAFF
CDR3 DNA: TGCAGCATTGGGCCCTTGAACACTGAAGCTTTCTTT

D gene: TRBD2
V gene: TRBV4-2
J gene: TRBJ2-5
clone size: .
CDR3 protein: CASSLGAGGGSETQYF
CDR3 DNA: TGTGCCAGCAGCCTCGGAGCGGGAGGCGGTTCCGAGACCCAGTACTTC

D gene: .
V gene: TRBV28
J gene: TRBJ2-7
clone size: .
CDR3 protein: CASSSPTGTDPYEQYF
CDR3 DNA: TGTGCCAGCAGTTCCCCAACCGGGACCGACCCCTACGAGCAGTACTTC

D gene: TRBD2
V gene: TRBV12-3/TRBV12-4
J gene: TRBJ2-1
clone size: .
CDR3 protein: CASSCGGSGEQFF
CDR3 DNA: TGTGCCAGCAGTTGTGGCGGGAGTGGTGAGCAGTTCTTC

D gene: .
V gene: TRBV6-6
J gene: TRBJ1-6
clone size: .
CDR3 protein: CASSYVVGGLDSPLHF
CDR3 DNA: TGTGCCAGCAGTTACGTCGTCGGGGGCTTGGATTCACCCCTCCACTTT

D gene: TRBD1
V gene: TRBV12-3/TRBV12-4
J gene: TRBJ1-1
clone size: .
CDR3 protein: CASRRQGSNTEAFF
CDR3 DNA: TGTGCCAGCAGGCGACAGGGGTCGAACACTGAAGCTTTCTTT

D gene: TRBD2
V gene: TRBV20-1
J gene: TRBJ2-3
clone size: few
CDR3 protein: CSAATGGDPDTQYF
CDR3 DNA: TGCAGTGCCGCCACGGGGGGGGACCCAGATACGCAGTATTTT

D gene: TRBD2
V gene: TRBV20-1
J gene: TRBJ2-7
clone size: .
CDR3 protein: CSARKSGRVSYEQYF
CDR3 DNA: TGCAGTGCTAGGAAAAGCGGGAGGGTCTCCTACGAGCAGTACTTC

D gene: .
V gene: TRBV7-6
J gene: TRBJ2-3
clone size: few
CDR3 protein: CASSSLEGDTQYF
CDR3 DNA: TGTGCCAGCAGCTCCCTCGAAGGAGATACGCAGTATTTT

D gene: TRBD2
V gene: TRBV20-1
J gene: TRBJ2-1
clone size: many
CDR3 protein: CSAIKREKLYNEQFF
CDR3 DNA: TGCAGTGCCATAAAGCGGGAAAAACTCTACAATGAGCAGTTCTTC

D gene: TRBD2
V gene: TRBV27
J gene: TRBJ2-1
clone size: .
CDR3 protein: CASSFKPSSGGLNEQFF
CDR3 DNA: TGTGCCAGCAGTTTTAAGCCTTCTAGCGGGGGGCTCAATGAGCAGTTCTTC

D gene: TRBD1
V gene: TRBV6-6
J gene: TRBJ1-1
clone size: few
CDR3 protein: CASSPGQGVTEAFF
CDR3 DNA: TGTGCCAGCAGTCCGGGACAGGGCGTCACTGAAGCTTTCTTT

D gene: .
V gene: TRBV2
J gene: TRBJ2-1
clone size: .
CDR3 protein: CASSVGRDEQFF
CDR3 DNA: TGTGCCAGCAGTGTTGGGCGGGATGAGCAGTTCTTC

D gene: TRBD2
V gene: TRBV13
J gene: TRBJ2-5
clone size: .
CDR3 protein: CASSPGRASGAQETQYF
CDR3 DNA: TGTGCCAGCAGCCCCGGAAGGGCTAGCGGGGCTCAAGAGACCCAGTACTTC

D gene: TRBD1
V gene: TRBV29-1
J gene: TRBJ2-7
clone size: many
CDR3 protein: CSVAGQTYEQYF
CDR3 DNA: TGCAGCGTTGCGGGACAGACCTACGAGCAGTACTTC

D gene: .
V gene: TRBV2
J gene: TRBJ2-5
clone size: few
CDR3 protein: CASSEVVSGETQYF
CDR3 DNA: TGTGCCAGCAGTGAAGTTGTGTCGGGGGAGACCCAGTACTTC

D gene: .
V gene: TRBV20-1
J gene: TRBJ1-6
clone size: few
CDR3 protein: CSARVAPGRSPLHF
CDR3 DNA: TGCAGTGCTAGAGTTGCCCCGGGGAGATCACCCCTCCACTTT

D gene: .
V gene: TRBV5-1
J gene: TRBJ2-7
clone size: .
CDR3 protein: CASSLEGTNGYEQYF
CDR3 DNA: TGCGCCAGCAGCTTGGAGGGCACTAACGGCTACGAGCAGTACTTC

D gene: TRBD2
V gene: TRBV20-1
J gene: TRBJ2-1
clone size: few
CDR3 protein: CSALAGAVGSEQFF
CDR3 DNA: TGCAGTGCGCTAGCGGGGGCCGTTGGGTCGGAGCAGTTCTTC

D gene: .
V gene: TRBV5-6
J gene: TRBJ2-5
clone size: .
CDR3 protein: CASSKTGLETQYF
CDR3 DNA: TGTGCCAGCAGCAAGACAGGTCTGGAGACCCAGTACTTC

D gene: .
V gene: TRBV7-3
J gene: TRBJ2-1
clone size: .
CDR3 protein: CASSVTWGNEQFF
CDR3 DNA: TGTGCCAGCAGCGTAACGTGGGGGAATGAGCAGTTCTTC

D gene: .
V gene: TRBV5-1
J gene: TRBJ1-1
clone size: .
CDR3 protein: CASRRITEAFF
CDR3 DNA: TGCGCCAGCAGGAGAATTACTGAAGCTTTCTTT